The rows below give T cell receptor beta chains drawn from one sample of a study of identical twins. One entry per CDR3 protein, called by TCRdb with MiXCR from the 5' RACE reads. The sample has hundreds of thousands of distinct CDR3 sequences, about 8.1% seen once. These data were likewise used in another study, on yellow fever vaccine responses in identical twins.

The specimen sequenced was memory (CD45RO+) T cells sorted from blood. The receptor source for this set is a young woman in good health. Each CDR3 is given with its conserved first and last residue. D genes are given only for firm matches. The size entry is marked missing in some rows and otherwise reads once, few, many or a size class.

TRBV5-6,TRBJ2-3,NA,many,TGTGCCAGCAGTGCGATAGATACGCAGTATTTT,CASSAIDTQYF
TRBV4-1,TRBJ2-2,TRBD2,many,TGCGCCAGCAGCCAAGTTGGTAGCGGGAGGAACACCGGGGAGCTGTTTTTT,CASSQVGSGRNTGELFF
TRBV11-3,TRBJ1-1,NA,NA,TGTGCCAGCAGCGCCCTGCCGGGGGGAGATACTGAAGCTTTCTTT,CASSALPGGDTEAFF
TRBV28,TRBJ2-7,NA,NA,TGTGCCAGCAGTTTTTCCCAGTTGGGCGGGACGTCCTACGAGCAGTACTTC,CASSFSQLGGTSYEQYF
TRBV10-2,TRBJ2-3,TRBD2,NA,TGCGCCAGCAGTGAATGGAGCGGGAGGGCCAAAGATACGCAGTATTTT,CASSEWSGRAKDTQYF
TRBV29-1,TRBJ2-1,NA,few,TGCAGCGAAAGGGACGCTGGGGGGATTGCTGAGCAGTTCTTC,CSERDAGGIAEQFF
TRBV3-1,TRBJ2-6,NA,few,TGTGCCAGCAGCCAAGACGGGGTGCTCGGGGCCAACGTCCTGACTTTC,CASSQDGVLGANVLTF
TRBV24-1,TRBJ1-4,NA,many,TGTGCCACCTTGACAGCCCGCGAAAAACTGTTTTTT,CATLTAREKLFF
TRBV3-1,TRBJ2-4,TRBD1,few,TGTGCCAGCAGCCAAAACCGGGACAGTCAAAACATTCAGTACTTC,CASSQNRDSQNIQYF
TRBV2,TRBJ2-2,NA,few,TGTGCCAGCAGTGTTGGATTGTCCACCGGGGAGCTGTTTTTT,CASSVGLSTGELFF
TRBV6-1,TRBJ1-6,NA,NA,TGTGCCAGCAGTGCCGGCAATCTGGAAAATTCACCCCTCCACTTT,CASSAGNLENSPLHF
TRBV7-9,TRBJ1-1,TRBD1,many,TGTGCCAGCAGCCCCCGACAGGGTGAAGCTTTCTTT,CASSPRQGEAFF
TRBV5-1,TRBJ2-7,TRBD2,NA,TGCGCCAGCAGCTCGGGCGGGAGCGGCCACGAGCAGTACTTC,CASSSGGSGHEQYF
TRBV5-4,TRBJ1-2,TRBD1,many,TGTGCCAGCAGCTTGGGAGTGACAGGGGCCTATGGCTACACCTTC,CASSLGVTGAYGYTF
TRBV4-1,TRBJ1-2,NA,few,TGCGCCAGCAGCCAGGGGGGGTCGAGCGCCTATGGCTACACCTTC,CASSQGGSSAYGYTF
TRBV19,TRBJ1-1,NA,NA,TGTGCCAGTAGCCCTATCTTCGGGTTGCAACAGGGGAACACTGAAGCTTTCTTT,CASSPIFGLQQGNTEAFF
TRBV20-1,TRBJ2-1,TRBD2,few,TGCAGTGCTAGTGGGGTAGCGGGGGCCCTCCCCTACAATGAGCAGTTCTTC,CSASGVAGALPYNEQFF
TRBV29-1,TRBJ1-1,NA,many,TGCAGCGTGGAGAGAACCCGGGGCACTGAAGCTTTCTTT,CSVERTRGTEAFF
TRBV6-1,TRBJ2-3,NA,NA,TGTGCCACCTCTAAGCGGACACGCGCCACAGATACGCAGTATTTT,CATSKRTRATDTQYF
TRBV5-5,TRBJ2-1,NA,NA,TGTGCCAGCAGCCGGGGATTGTCCGCCGTCGTTGGTGAGCAGTTCTTC,CASSRGLSAVVGEQFF
TRBV5-1,TRBJ1-4,NA,many,TGCGCCAGCAGCTTGATTGACGGTAATGAAAAACTGTTTTTT,CASSLIDGNEKLFF
TRBV28,TRBJ2-6,NA,few,TGTGCCAGCAGACCAAGGATCTCTGGGGCCAACGTCCTGACTTTC,CASRPRISGANVLTF
TRBV6-2/TRBV6-3,TRBJ2-2,NA,NA,TGTGCCAGCAAGGGACAAAAGAACACCGGGGAGCTGTTTTTT,CASKGQKNTGELFF
TRBV12-3/TRBV12-4,TRBJ2-1,TRBD2,many,TGTGCCAGCAGTCCCGGGACTATCAATGAGCAGTTCTTC,CASSPGTINEQFF
TRBV12-3/TRBV12-4,TRBJ2-7,TRBD1,few,TGTGCCAGCAGTTATACTCCGACAGGGTCCTACTTC,CASSYTPTGSYF
TRBV12-3/TRBV12-4,TRBJ2-3,TRBD2,NA,TGTGCCAGCAGTTGGGCGGGAGGCACCGATACGCAGTATTTT,CASSWAGGTDTQYF
TRBV11-2,TRBJ2-7,TRBD1,few,TGTGCCAGCAGCTTAGCCCCCGGGACAGGACCCTACGAGCAGTACTTC,CASSLAPGTGPYEQYF
TRBV7-2,TRBJ2-1,TRBD1,NA,TGTGCCAGCAGCGGGAGGACAGGGCTTACCTCCAATGAGCAGTTCTTC,CASSGRTGLTSNEQFF
TRBV12-3/TRBV12-4,TRBJ2-5,NA,few,TGTGCCAGCAGACCCCCCTCCGAGCGGCGGGCAGAGACCCAGTACTTC,CASRPPSERRAETQYF
TRBV7-7,TRBJ2-2,NA,many,TGTGCCAGCAGCTTAGGTCCCACAGGGATGAACGGGGAGCTGTTTTTT,CASSLGPTGMNGELFF
TRBV7-9,TRBJ2-1,NA,few,TGTGCCAGCAGCCCAAACCGGGCGCGAAAGCTTGACAATGAGCAGTTCTTC,CASSPNRARKLDNEQFF
TRBV7-9,TRBJ2-4,NA,few,TGTGCCAGCAGCCTAAGCGAGGTAGCCAAAAACATTCAGTACTTC,CASSLSEVAKNIQYF
TRBV6-2/TRBV6-3,TRBJ2-5,TRBD1,many,TGTGCCAGCAGTTACTCGATTTACTTACAGGGGTGGTTCAGACAAGAGACCCAGTACTTC,CASSYSIYLQGWFRQETQYF
TRBV12-3/TRBV12-4,TRBJ2-7,NA,many,TGTGTCAGTGTAGGGAGCTCCTACGAGCAGTACTTC,CVSVGSSYEQYF
TRBV12-5,TRBJ1-1,TRBD1,NA,TGTGCTAGTGGTACCGGGACAGGAATGAACACTGAAGCTTTCTTT,CASGTGTGMNTEAFF